Presented here are 15 T cell receptor beta chains from one specimen sequenced in a study of shared clonotypes between healthy human individuals. CD8 cells regarded as naive lacked CD45RO, were positively chosen for CCR7, and omitted terminally differentiated effector memory CD45RA+ cells. Assay: immunoSEQ multiplex PCR; the TCRdb copy retains only in-frame clones and omits some. This table holds 800,000 to 950,000 clones, about 96% found once. Sequences were obtained from naive CD8+ T cells sorted from blood. Receptors were obtained from a man aged 25 to 40 in good health.

Points on this clone: The same CDR3 arises from other DNA sequences in this sample as well. V gene TRBV5-1 combines with J gene TRBJ2-7; 10 nucleotides agree with TRBD1. V lost 4 bases and J lost 3; bases outside the gene matches: 4. This CDR3 is built from 14 residues. Germline V CDR1 and CDR2: SGHRS, YFSETQ. CDR3 protein: CASSLGQGDYEQYF. CDR3 DNA sequence: TGCGCCAGCAGCCTCGGACAGGGGGACTACGAGCAGTACTTC.

The V gene is TRBV6-6, the J gene TRBJ1-5; 8 bases fit TRBD1. V dropped 1 base and J dropped 10; count of bases not matched to a gene: 9. The CDR3 length is 15 residues. Germline CDR1 MNHNY, CDR2 SVGAGI (reference sequence). CDR3 sequence (DNA): TGTGCCAGCAGTTACTTGGGACAGGCCCTAGACCCCCAGCATTTT. This codes for CASSYLGQALDPQHF.

This clone occurred once. V gene TRBV9 combines with J gene TRBJ2-5, with D perhaps TRBD1 (7 bases). The CDR3 totals 16 residues. Between the trimmed V and J ends, which lost 3 bases and 6 bases, there was a span of 21 bases. The germline gives CDR1 SGDLS, CDR2 YYNGEE. The CDR3 bases are TGTGCCAGCAGCGCCCCTGCCGACGCGGGACAGCAGACCCAGTACTTC. This translates into CASSAPADAGQQTQYF.

V usage is TRBV7-2 and J usage is TRBJ2-5; TRBD1 matches 8 bases. The germline V gene has CDR1 SGHTA and CDR2 FQGNSA. V was pared by 2 bases and J by 2 bases, with 1 base of the junction left unmatched. CDR3 length: 14 residues. CDR3 loop: CASSLWDRQETQYF. The CDR3 DNA reads as TGTGCCAGCAGCTTATGGGACAGGCAAGAGACCCAGTACTTC.

The V call is TRBV11-2, the J call TRBJ2-2, with 9 nucleotides matching TRBD1. Germline-derived CDR1 and CDR2 are SGHAT and FQNNGV. V shed 3 bases, J shed 15 bases, and the junction held 5 bases outside the gene matches. CDR3 length: 12 residues. This CDR3 is CASSFGTGRVFF. As DNA, the CDR3 is TGTGCCAGCAGCTTTGGGACAGGGAGGGTGTTTTTT.

The J gene is TRBJ2-1, the V gene TRBV4-3; 7 nucleotides match TRBD2. V was pared by 0 bases and J by 5 bases, with 10 bases of the junction left unmatched. The CDR3 totals 17 residues. From germline, CDR1 is LGHNA and CDR2 YSLEER. CDR3 coding DNA: TGCGCCAGCAGCCAAGAGTGGCTAGCGGTTTTAAACAATGAGCAGTTCTTC. Translated: CASSQEWLAVLNNEQFF.

The chain uses TRBV6-5 and TRBJ2-2, with D hard to call. With 0 bases removed from V and 7 bases from J, the gap between germline ends came to 9 bases. The length of the CDR3 is 14 residues. The germline V gene encodes CDR1 MNHEY and CDR2 SVGAGI. CDR3 in DNA: TGTGCCAGCAGTTACTCGTTACCTAACGGGGAGCTGTTTTTT. Protein sequence: CASSYSLPNGELFF.

J is TRBJ1-4 and V is TRBV15, with D hard to call. V lost 3 bases and J lost 7, with 6 bases in between. Germline V gene data show CDR1 as LNHNV and CDR2 as YYDKDF (reference sequence). The CDR3 totals 12 residues. CDR3 residues: CATSRDGEKLFF. The DNA for the CDR3 is TGTGCCACCAGCAGGGACGGTGAAAAACTGTTTTTT.

This chain links TRBV5-4 with TRBJ2-7; D call uncertain. Germline assignment: CDR1 SGHNT and CDR2 YYREEE (reference sequence). The CDR3 has 13 amino acids. Between the trimmed V and J ends, which lost 2 bases and 3 bases, there was a span of 9 bases. The CDR3 sequence is CASSFRVGYEQYF. The CDR3 nucleotides read TGTGCCAGCAGCTTTCGGGTAGGCTACGAGCAGTACTTC.

CDR3 sequence (DNA): TGTGCCAGCAGGGGGGGACTTGGGGATACGCAGTATTTT. Its translation: CASRGGLGDTQYF. The chain combines TRBV6-6 with TRBJ2-3; maybe TRBD2 (6 bases). The CDR3 sequence is 13 residues long. V shed 6 bases and J shed 6 bases, with 13 bases lying between them. CDR1 and CDR2 (germline): MNHNY, SVGAGI (reference sequence).

This chain links TRBV9 with TRBJ2-7, with unresolved D. V was pared by 3 bases and J by 6 bases, with 13 bases between. Looked up from germline, CDR1 is SGDLS and CDR2 is YYNGEE. The CDR3 is made up of 13 amino acids. The CDR3 region is CASSARDTTEQYF. The CDR3 region has the DNA TGTGCCAGCAGCGCTCGCGACACTACCGAGCAGTACTTC.

The chain joins TRBV13 to TRBJ2-7; TRBD1 matches at 7 bases. CDR3 length: 14 amino acids. V dropped 5 bases and J dropped 3; count of bases not matched to a gene: 7. Germline loops: CDR1 PRHDT, CDR2 FYEKMQ (reference sequence). The DNA of the CDR3 is TGTGCCAGCAGCCCCGGGACAGACGTCTACGAGCAGTACTTC. Its translation is CASSPGTDVYEQYF.

The chain is built from TRBV7-9 and TRBJ2-4; 8 bases map to TRBD1. The CDR3 runs to 15 residues. Germline CDR1 reads SEHNR; CDR2 reads FQNEAQ (reference sequence). With 3 bases clipped from V and 7 bases from J, the junction kept 8 bases outside the gene matches. CDR3 bases: TGTGCCAGCAGCTTTCGGTGGCAGGGGGCGAACATTCAGTACTTC. This gives the protein CASSFRWQGANIQYF. The full variable domain, its missing parts supplied by reference TRBV7-9 and TRBJ2-4, is DTGVSQNPRHKITKRGQNVTFRCDPISEHNRLYWYRQTLGQGPEFLTYFQNEAQLEKSRLLSDRFSAERPKGSFSTLEIQRTEQGDSAMYLCASSFRWQGANIQYFGAGTRLSVL.

The rearrangement links TRBV7-5 to TRBJ2-6; the D call of TRBD2 is as the table states it, not checked on the DNA. TRBV7-5 is an annotated pseudogene. The CDR3 consists of 18 residues. The CDR3 region has the DNA TGTGCCAGAAAGTTCTTGGGCGGGCTGGGTACTGGGGCCAACGTCCTGACTTTC. Translating it yields CARKFLGGLGTGANVLTF.

The chain combines TRBV5-1 with TRBJ2-5, with TRBD1 as a possible D gene (6 bases). CDR1 is SGHRS, CDR2 YFSETQ, per germline. The CDR3 covers 14 residues. Trimming removed 3 bases at V and 5 bases at J, with 14 bases between. This CDR3 reads CASSSSTGLETQYF. CDR3 DNA: TGCGCCAGCAGCTCCTCCACAGGGCTGGAGACCCAGTACTTC.